This T cell receptor beta chain was profiled in a study of somatic mutations in cytotoxic T cells in rheumatoid arthritis. V was trimmed by 3 bases and J by 2 bases, leaving 11 bases between them. This CDR3 comprises 14 residues. Germline V gene sequence: CDR1 KGHSH, CDR2 LQKENI. This table comes from immunoSEQ multiplex PCR, and its TCRdb copy is limited to in-frame clones, with some not included. The profile shows about 10,000 clones, over 75% of them singletons. This chain connects TRBV18 to TRBJ2-7, with a possible D match to TRBD2 (5 bases). Sequenced input: CD8+ T cells sorted from blood. The clonotype originates from an adult with rheumatoid arthritis. CDR3 in DNA: TGTGCCAGCTCACCGGACTTAGGACCCTACGAGCAGTACTTC. Encoded protein: CASSPDLGPYEQYF.